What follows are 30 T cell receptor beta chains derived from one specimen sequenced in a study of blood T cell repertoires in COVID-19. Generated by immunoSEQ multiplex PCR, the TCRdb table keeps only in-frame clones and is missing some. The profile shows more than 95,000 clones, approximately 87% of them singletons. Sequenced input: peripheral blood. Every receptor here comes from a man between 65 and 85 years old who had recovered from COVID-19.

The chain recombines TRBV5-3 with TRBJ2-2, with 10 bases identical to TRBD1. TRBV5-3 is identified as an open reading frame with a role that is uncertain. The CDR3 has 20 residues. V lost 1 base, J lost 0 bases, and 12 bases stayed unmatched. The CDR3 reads CARSLRDRGLAGSNTGELFF. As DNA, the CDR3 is TGTGCCAGAAGCTTGAGGGACAGGGGTTTAGCGGGCTCGAACACCGGGGAGCTGTTTTTT.

The CDR3 DNA reads as TGTGCCAGCAGCACCCCCAGCGGGGGTTTTCCCTACGAGCAGTACTTC. Protein sequence: CASSTPSGGFPYEQYF. This sequence joins TRBV28 and TRBJ2-7; 8 bases match TRBD2. This CDR3 comprises 16 residues. V was clipped by 6 bases and J by 2 bases; unmatched bases: 12. Germline V lookup: CDR1 MDHEN, CDR2 SYDVKM.

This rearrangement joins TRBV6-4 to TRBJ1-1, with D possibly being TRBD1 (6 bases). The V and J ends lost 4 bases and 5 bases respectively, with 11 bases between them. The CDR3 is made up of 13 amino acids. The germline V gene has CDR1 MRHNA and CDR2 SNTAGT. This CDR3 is CASSVERGTEAFF. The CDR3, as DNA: TGTGCCAGCAGTGTCGAAAGGGGGACTGAAGCTTTCTTT.

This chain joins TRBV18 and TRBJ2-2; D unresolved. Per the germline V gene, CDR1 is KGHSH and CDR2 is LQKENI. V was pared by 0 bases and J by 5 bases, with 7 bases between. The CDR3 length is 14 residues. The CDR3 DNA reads TGTGCCAGCTCACCACCGTCTCGGACCGGGGAGCTGTTTTTT. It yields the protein CASSPPSRTGELFF. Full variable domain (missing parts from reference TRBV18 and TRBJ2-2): NAGVMQNPRHLVRRRGQEARLRCSPMKGHSHVYWYRQLPEEGLKFMVYLQKENIIDESGMPKERFSAEFPKEGPSILRIQQVVRGDSAAYFCASSPPSRTGELFFGEGSRLTVL.

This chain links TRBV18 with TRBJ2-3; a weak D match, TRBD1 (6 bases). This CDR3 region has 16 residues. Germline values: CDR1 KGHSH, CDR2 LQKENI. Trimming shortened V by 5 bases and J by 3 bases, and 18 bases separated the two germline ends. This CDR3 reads CASSDERGQLTDTQYF. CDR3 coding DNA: TGTGCCAGCTCAGACGAGCGCGGACAGCTTACAGATACGCAGTATTTT.

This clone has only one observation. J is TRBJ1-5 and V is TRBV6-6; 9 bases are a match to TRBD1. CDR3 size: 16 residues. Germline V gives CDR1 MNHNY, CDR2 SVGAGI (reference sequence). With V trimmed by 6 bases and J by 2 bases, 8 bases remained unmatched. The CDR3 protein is CASRTQGAEGNQPQHF. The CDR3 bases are TGTGCCAGCAGGACACAGGGGGCTGAGGGCAATCAGCCCCAGCATTTT.

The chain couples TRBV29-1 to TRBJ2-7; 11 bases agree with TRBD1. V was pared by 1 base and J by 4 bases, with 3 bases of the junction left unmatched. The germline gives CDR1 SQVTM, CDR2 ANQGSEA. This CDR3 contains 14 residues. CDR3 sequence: CSVEAGTGGYEQYF. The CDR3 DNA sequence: TGCAGCGTTGAAGCCGGGACAGGGGGATACGAGCAGTACTTC.

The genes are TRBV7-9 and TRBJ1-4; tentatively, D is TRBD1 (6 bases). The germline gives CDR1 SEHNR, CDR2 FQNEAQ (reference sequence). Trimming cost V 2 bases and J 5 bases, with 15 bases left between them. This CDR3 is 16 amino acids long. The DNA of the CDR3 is TGTGCCAGCAGCTTACCCAAAGGGGGGGAGAATGAAAAACTGTTTTTT. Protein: CASSLPKGGENEKLFF.

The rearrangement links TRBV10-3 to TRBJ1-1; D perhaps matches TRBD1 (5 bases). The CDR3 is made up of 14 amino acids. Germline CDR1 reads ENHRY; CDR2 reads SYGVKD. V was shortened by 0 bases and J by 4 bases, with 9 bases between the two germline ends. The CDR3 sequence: CAISESKGITEAFF. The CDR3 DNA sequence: TGTGCCATCAGTGAGTCGAAGGGGATCACTGAAGCTTTCTTT.

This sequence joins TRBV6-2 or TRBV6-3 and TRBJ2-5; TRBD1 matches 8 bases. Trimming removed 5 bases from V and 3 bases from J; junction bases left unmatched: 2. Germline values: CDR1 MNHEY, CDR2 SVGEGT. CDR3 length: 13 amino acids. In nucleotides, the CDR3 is TGTGCCAGCAGTAAGACAGGGGAAGAGACCCAGTACTTC. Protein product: CASSKTGEETQYF.

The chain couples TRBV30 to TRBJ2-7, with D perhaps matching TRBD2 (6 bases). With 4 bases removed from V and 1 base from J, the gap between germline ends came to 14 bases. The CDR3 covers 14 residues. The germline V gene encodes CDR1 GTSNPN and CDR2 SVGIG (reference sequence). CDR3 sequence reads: CAWIMIAASYEQYF. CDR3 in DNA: TGTGCCTGGATTATGATAGCGGCTTCCTACGAGCAGTACTTC.

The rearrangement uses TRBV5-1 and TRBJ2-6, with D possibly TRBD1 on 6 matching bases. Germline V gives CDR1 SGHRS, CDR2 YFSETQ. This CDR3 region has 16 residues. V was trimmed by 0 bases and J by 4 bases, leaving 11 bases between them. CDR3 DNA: TGCGCCAGCAGCTTGGACAGGGTGAGAGGGGCCAACGTCCTGACTTTC. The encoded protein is CASSLDRVRGANVLTF. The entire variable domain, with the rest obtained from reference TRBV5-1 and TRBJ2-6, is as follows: KAGVTQTPRYLIKTRGQQVTLSCSPISGHRSVSWYQQTPGQGLQFLFEYFSETQRNKGNFPGRFSGRQFSNSRSEMNVSTLELGDSALYLCASSLDRVRGANVLTFGAGSRLTVL.

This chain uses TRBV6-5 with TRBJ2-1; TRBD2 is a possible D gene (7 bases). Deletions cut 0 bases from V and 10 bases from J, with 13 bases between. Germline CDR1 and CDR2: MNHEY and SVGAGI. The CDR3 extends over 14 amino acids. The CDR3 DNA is TGTGCCAGCAGTTACTCGGGGGGGCAGCGGGAGCAGTTCTTC. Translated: CASSYSGGQREQFF.

The CDR3 DNA reads TGCGCCAGCAGCTCCATCCCGTATACGATCGTTCTAGCGGCCGGCACAGATACGCAGTATTTT. This translates into CASSSIPYTIVLAAGTDTQYF. The V and J genes are TRBV5-1 and TRBJ2-3, with 7 bases lining up with TRBD2. The CDR3 is 21 residues long. Trimming cost V 3 bases and J 1 base; bases outside gene matches: 23. The germline V gene has CDR1 SGHRS and CDR2 YFSETQ.

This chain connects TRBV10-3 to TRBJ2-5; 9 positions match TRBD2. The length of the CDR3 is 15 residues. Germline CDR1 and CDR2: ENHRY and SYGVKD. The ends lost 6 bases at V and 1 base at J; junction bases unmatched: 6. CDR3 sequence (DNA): TGTGCCATCAGAGAGACTAGCGGAACCCAAGAGACCCAGTACTTC. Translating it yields CAIRETSGTQETQYF.

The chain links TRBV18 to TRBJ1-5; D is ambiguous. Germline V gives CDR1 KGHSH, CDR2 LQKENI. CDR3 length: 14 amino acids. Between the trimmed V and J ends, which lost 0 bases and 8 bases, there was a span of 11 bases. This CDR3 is CASSPPSGGEPQHF. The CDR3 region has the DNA TGTGCCAGCTCACCACCTTCGGGTGGTGAGCCCCAGCATTTT.

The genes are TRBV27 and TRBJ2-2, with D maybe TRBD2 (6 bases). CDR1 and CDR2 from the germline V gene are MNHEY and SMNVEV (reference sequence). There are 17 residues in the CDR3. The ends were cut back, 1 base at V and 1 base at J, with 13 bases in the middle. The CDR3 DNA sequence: TGTGCCAGCAGTTTATTTAGCGGAAGTTGGAACACCGGGGAGCTGTTTTTT. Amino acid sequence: CASSLFSGSWNTGELFF.

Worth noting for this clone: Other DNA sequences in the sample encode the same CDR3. The chain's CDR3 is CASSLLAGGSYNEQFF. In DNA, the CDR3 is TGTGCCAGCAGTTTATTGGCGGGAGGATCCTACAATGAGCAGTTCTTC. The rearrangement links TRBV28 to TRBJ2-1; 8 bases line up with TRBD2. The V and J ends lost 1 base and 1 base, in that order; junction bases with no gene match: 3. The CDR3 runs 16 residues. CDR1 is MDHEN, CDR2 SYDVKM, per germline. The full variable domain, with the rest looked up from reference TRBV28 and TRBJ2-1, is DVKVTQSSRYLVKRTGEKVFLECVQDMDHENMFWYRQDPGLGLRLIYFSYDVKMKEKGDIPEGYSVSREKKERFSLILESASTNQTSMYLCASSLLAGGSYNEQFFGPGTRLTVL.

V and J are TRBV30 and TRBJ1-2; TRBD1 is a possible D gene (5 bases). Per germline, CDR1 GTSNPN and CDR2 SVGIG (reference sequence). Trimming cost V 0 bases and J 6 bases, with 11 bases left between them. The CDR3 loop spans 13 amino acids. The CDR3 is CAWSVSGEDGYTF. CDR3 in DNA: TGTGCCTGGAGTGTCTCGGGGGAGGATGGCTACACCTTC.

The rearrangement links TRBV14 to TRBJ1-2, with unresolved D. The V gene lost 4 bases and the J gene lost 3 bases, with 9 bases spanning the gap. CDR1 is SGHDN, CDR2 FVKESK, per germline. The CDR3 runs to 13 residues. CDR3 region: CASSPYRDYGYTF. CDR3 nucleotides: TGTGCCAGCAGCCCTTACAGAGACTATGGCTACACCTTC. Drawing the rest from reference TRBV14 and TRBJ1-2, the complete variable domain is EAGVTQFPSHSVIEKGQTVTLRCDPISGHDNLYWYRRVMGKEIKFLLHFVKESKQDESGMPNNRFLAERTGGTYSTLKVQPAELEDSGVYFCASSPYRDYGYTFGSGTRLTVV.

CDR3 nucleotides: TGTGCCAGCAGCTTAGGACAGGGAAGAGGGACTAATGAAAAACTGTTTTTT. Protein product: CASSLGQGRGTNEKLFF. The V and J genes are TRBV7-9 and TRBJ1-4, with 7 nucleotides matching TRBD1. This CDR3 is built from 17 residues. J lost 2 bases, V lost 1 base, and 7 bases had no gene match. Germline loops: CDR1 SEHNR, CDR2 FQNEAQ (reference sequence).

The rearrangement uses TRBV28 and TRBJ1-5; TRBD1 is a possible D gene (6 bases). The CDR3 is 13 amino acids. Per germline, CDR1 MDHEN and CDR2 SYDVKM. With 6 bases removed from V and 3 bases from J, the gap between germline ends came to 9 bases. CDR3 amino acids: CASSLGANQPQHF. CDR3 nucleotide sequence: TGTGCCAGCAGCCTGGGGGCCAATCAGCCCCAGCATTTT.

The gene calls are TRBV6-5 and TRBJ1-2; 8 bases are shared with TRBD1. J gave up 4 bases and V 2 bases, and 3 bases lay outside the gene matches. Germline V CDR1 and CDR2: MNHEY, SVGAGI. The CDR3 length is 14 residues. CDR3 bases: TGTGCCAGCAGTTACGGACAGGGTCCCTATGGCTACACCTTC. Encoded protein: CASSYGQGPYGYTF.

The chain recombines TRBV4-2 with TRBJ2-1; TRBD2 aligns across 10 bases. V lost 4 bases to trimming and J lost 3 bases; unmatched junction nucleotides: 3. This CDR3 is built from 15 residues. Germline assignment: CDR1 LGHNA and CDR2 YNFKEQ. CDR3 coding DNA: TGTGCCAGCAGCCTTCTAGCGGGAGACTACAATGAGCAGTTCTTC. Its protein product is CASSLLAGDYNEQFF.

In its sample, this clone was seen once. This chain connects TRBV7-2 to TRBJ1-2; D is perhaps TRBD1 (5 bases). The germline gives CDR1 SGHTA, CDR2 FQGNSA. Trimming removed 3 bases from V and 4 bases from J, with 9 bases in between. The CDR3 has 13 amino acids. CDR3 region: CASSFVGGYGYTF. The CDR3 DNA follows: TGTGCCAGCAGCTTTGTGGGGGGCTATGGCTACACCTTC.

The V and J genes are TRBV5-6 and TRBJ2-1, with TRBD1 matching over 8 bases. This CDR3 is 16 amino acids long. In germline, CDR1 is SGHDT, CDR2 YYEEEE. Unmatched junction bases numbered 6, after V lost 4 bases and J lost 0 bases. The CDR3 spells CASSLRTGSSYNEQFF. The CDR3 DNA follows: TGTGCCAGCAGCCTGAGGACAGGGAGCTCCTACAATGAGCAGTTCTTC.

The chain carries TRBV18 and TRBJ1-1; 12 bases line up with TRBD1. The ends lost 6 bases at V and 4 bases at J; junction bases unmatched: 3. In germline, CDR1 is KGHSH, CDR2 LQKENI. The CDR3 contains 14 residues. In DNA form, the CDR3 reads TGTGCCAGCTCTCAGGGACAGGGGGCCACTGAAGCTTTCTTT. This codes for CASSQGQGATEAFF.

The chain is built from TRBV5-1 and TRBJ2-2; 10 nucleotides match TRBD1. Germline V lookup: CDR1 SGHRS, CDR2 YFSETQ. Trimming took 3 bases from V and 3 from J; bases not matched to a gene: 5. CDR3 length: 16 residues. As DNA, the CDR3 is TGCGCCAGCAGCTCACTGACAGGGGGCGACACCGGGGAGCTGTTTTTT. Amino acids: CASSSLTGGDTGELFF. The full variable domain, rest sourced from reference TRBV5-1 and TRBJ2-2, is KAGVTQTPRYLIKTRGQQVTLSCSPISGHRSVSWYQQTPGQGLQFLFEYFSETQRNKGNFPGRFSGRQFSNSRSEMNVSTLELGDSALYLCASSSLTGGDTGELFFGEGSRLTVL.

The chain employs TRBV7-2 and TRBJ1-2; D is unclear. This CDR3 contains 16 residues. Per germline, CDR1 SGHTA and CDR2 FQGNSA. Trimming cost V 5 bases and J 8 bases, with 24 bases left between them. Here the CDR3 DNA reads TGTGCCAGCAGCCCCAATAATTGGGTTAGAGTGGAGGGCTACACCTTC. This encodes CASSPNNWVRVEGYTF.

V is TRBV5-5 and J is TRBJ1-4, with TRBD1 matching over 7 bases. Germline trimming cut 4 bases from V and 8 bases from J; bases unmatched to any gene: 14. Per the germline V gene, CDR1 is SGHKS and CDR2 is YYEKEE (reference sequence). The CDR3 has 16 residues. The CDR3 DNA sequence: TGTGCCAGCAGCCTAACAGGGGTCCTACGAGCGGAAAAACTGTTTTTT. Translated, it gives CASSLTGVLRAEKLFF. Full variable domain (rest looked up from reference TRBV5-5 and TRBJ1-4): DAGVTQSPTHLIKTRGQQVTLRCSPISGHKSVSWYQQVLGQGPQFIFQYYEKEERGRGNFPDRFSARQFPNYSSELNVNALLLGDSALYLCASSLTGVLRAEKLFFGSGTQLSVL.